The present entry profiles one T cell receptor (beta chain) with its context. Its antigen is unidentified. Germline values: CDR1 SGHVS, CDR2 FQNEAQ. Trimming removed 0 bases from V and 3 bases from J, with 9 bases in between. This CDR3 contains 15 residues. Survey-level resolution applied to immunoSEQ assay v3.0. Libraries were prepared by immunoSEQ multiplex PCR; TCRdb keeps only in-frame clonotypes and omits some of them. The table includes some 2,500 clones, about four fifths detected once. These data come from a study of long-term antiretroviral therapy in people with HIV. General observations from the study: Diversity went up after ART and still fell short of transplant donor controls. Comparison with controls showed narrower CDR3 length ranges in HIV repertoires. Repertoire composition at all time points was dominated by clones that had expanded before ART.

Each contributor possessed a minimum of one pre-ART and a minimum of two post-ART PBMC samples. This sequence was found in a woman between 40 and 50 years old with HIV. The material sequenced was unsorted PBMCs, taken 0.4 years before starting antiretroviral therapy. This chain connects TRBV7-8 to TRBJ2-1; D may be TRBD2 (6 bases). Written as DNA, the CDR3 is TGTGCCAGCAGCTTAGCGGGAGGCAACTACAATGAGCAGTTCTTC. This sequence encodes CASSLAGGNYNEQFF.